This T cell receptor (beta chain) was sequenced during a study of post-analysis software for immune sequencing data. Findings and limits, study-wide: There were five or six TRBV segments more frequent in patients than controls, and TRBV5-6, TRBV5-1 and TRBV20-1 were among them.

Unique-molecular-identifier-tagged TCR beta cDNA libraries were used. TCRdb recomputed calls from the PCR reads with MiXCR, one row per CDR3 protein. The sample contains 380,000 or so distinct CDR3 sequences, about a third of which appear only once. The germline gives CDR1 SNHLY, CDR2 FYNNEI. The length of the CDR3 is 18 residues. The germline V and J ends were trimmed by 2 bases and 1 base, with 18 bases remaining between them. This clonotype came up many times. Its antigen is unknown. Sequencing was done on a sample of blood. The receptor was isolated from a girl aged 5-17 years with multiple sclerosis. The chain carries TRBV2 and TRBJ2-4, with D perhaps TRBD1 (6 bases). The CDR3 region is CASSERIQGPLAKNIQYF. The DNA of the CDR3 is TGTGCCAGCAGTGAAAGGATACAGGGCCCTCTGGCCAAAAACATTCAGTACTTC. The complete variable domain, with remaining parts taken from reference TRBV2 and TRBJ2-4, reads EPEVTQTPSHQVTQMGQEVILRCVPISNHLYFYWYRQILGQKVEFLVSFYNNEISEKSEIFDDQFSVERPDGSNFTLKIRSTKLEDSAMYFCASSERIQGPLAKNIQYFGAGTRLSVL.